The 28 T cell receptor beta chains below come from one sample, sequenced in a study of patients and donors after allogeneic stem cell transplantation. TCRdb fed the RT-PCR reads into MiXCR, producing one record per CDR3 protein. In the table there are about 960,000 distinct CDR3 sequences, about a sixth of which are singletons. Material: blood, either unsorted or a sorted T cell fraction (not recorded which). Receptors originate from a human donor who was either an allogeneic HSCT recipient or a stem cell or donor lymphocyte infusion donor (not recorded which). It is not recorded whose cells these are; they may come from a transplant donor.

Only a few counts were recorded for this clonotype. The rearrangement joins TRBV2 to TRBJ2-3; D unclear. The V end was cut by 3 bases, the J end by 6 bases, with 7 bases between. Germline CDR1 and CDR2: SNHLY and FYNNEI. The CDR3 has 12 residues. The CDR3 spells CASSDQWDTQYF. The CDR3 DNA reads TGTGCCAGCAGTGATCAGTGGGATACGCAGTATTTT. The full variable domain, rest sourced from reference TRBV2 and TRBJ2-3, is EPEVTQTPSHQVTQMGQEVILRCVPISNHLYFYWYRQILGQKVEFLVSFYNNEISEKSEIFDDQFSVERPDGSNFTLKIRSTKLEDSAMYFCASSDQWDTQYFGPGTRLTVL.

The chain joins TRBV7-2 to TRBJ2-3; D gene ambiguous. There are 13 residues in the CDR3. The V gene lost 3 bases and the J gene lost 9 bases, with 13 bases spanning the gap. Germline CDR1 is SGHTA and CDR2 is FQGNSA. For the CDR3, the DNA is TGTGCCAGCAGCTTCCCCGCCAATGGGACGCAGTATTTT. It specifies CASSFPANGTQYF.

This clonotype turned up a few times. CDR3 in DNA: TGTGCCAGTGGACGGATGAACACTGAAGCTTTCTTT. This encodes CASGRMNTEAFF. V is TRBV2 and J is TRBJ1-1; no reliable D call. Trimming took off 9 bases at V and 0 bases at J, with 8 bases between the two ends. Germline CDR1 is SNHLY and CDR2 is FYNNEI. The CDR3 consists of 12 residues.

In this sample, this clonotype turned up many times. The chain carries TRBV5-1 and TRBJ2-3; a possible D gene is TRBD1 (6 bases). The length of the CDR3 is 15 residues. Per germline, CDR1 SGHRS and CDR2 YFSETQ. Trimming shortened V by 1 base and J by 6 bases, and 15 bases separated the two germline ends. As DNA, the CDR3 is TGCGCCAGCAGCTTGACTCGGACAGTTGCGGATACGCAGTATTTT. As protein: CASSLTRTVADTQYF. The full variable domain, with the rest looked up from reference TRBV5-1 and TRBJ2-3, is KAGVTQTPRYLIKTRGQQVTLSCSPISGHRSVSWYQQTPGQGLQFLFEYFSETQRNKGNFPGRFSGRQFSNSRSEMNVSTLELGDSALYLCASSLTRTVADTQYFGPGTRLTVL.

The chain uses TRBV20-1 and TRBJ2-1, with no clear D. Between the trimmed V and J ends, which lost 3 bases and 2 bases, there was a span of 11 bases. Germline CDR1 is DFQATT and CDR2 is SNEGSKA (reference sequence). The CDR3 consists of 14 residues. The CDR3 is CSARKDRAYNEQFF. The CDR3 DNA follows: TGCAGTGCTAGGAAGGACCGGGCCTACAATGAGCAGTTCTTC.

This clonotype came up a few times. This rearrangement joins TRBV6-1 to TRBJ1-2; tentative D call: TRBD1 (5 bases). Trimming pared 7 bases from V and 2 bases from J, leaving 11 bases between. Germline V gene lookup returns CDR1 MNHNS and CDR2 SASEGT. This CDR3 is 13 amino acids long. The CDR3 region is CASTPGRNYGYTF. The CDR3 DNA reads as TGTGCCAGCACCCCGGGACGAAACTATGGCTACACCTTC.

The V call is TRBV5-1, the J call TRBJ1-1; perhaps TRBD1 as D (6 bases). Germline V gives CDR1 SGHRS, CDR2 YFSETQ. The V and J ends lost 4 bases and 1 base respectively, with 11 bases between them. The CDR3 length is 14 residues. This CDR3 is CASSRLTGNTEAFF. CDR3 DNA sequence: TGCGCCAGCAGCCGCTTGACAGGGAACACTGAAGCTTTCTTT.

This clonotype was observed a handful of times. This sequence joins TRBV18 and TRBJ2-1, with 8 bases fitting TRBD2. The J segment lost 5 bases and the V segment lost 3 bases, leaving 6 bases of the junction unmatched. The CDR3 totals 15 residues. Germline V CDR1 and CDR2: KGHSH, LQKENI. The CDR3: CASSPWRGDNNEQFF. CDR3 DNA sequence: TGTGCCAGCTCACCTTGGCGGGGGGACAACAATGAGCAGTTCTTC.

The genes are TRBV2 and TRBJ2-1; 14 bases fit TRBD2. The germline V gene has CDR1 SNHLY and CDR2 FYNNEI. V lost 2 bases, J lost 2 bases, and 5 bases stayed unmatched. The CDR3 length is 18 residues. In nucleotides, the CDR3 is TGTGCCAGCAGTGAATTAGGGACTAGCGGGAGTCCCTACAATGAGCAGTTCTTC. This translates into CASSELGTSGSPYNEQFF.

This clonotype has only a few counts. The V and J genes are TRBV9 and TRBJ2-7, with D perhaps matching TRBD1 (7 bases). The CDR3 sequence is 16 residues long. Trimming pared 5 bases from V and 2 bases from J, leaving 20 bases between. The germline V gene has CDR1 SGDLS and CDR2 YYNGEE. CDR3 loop: CASSHPGGTLTYEQYF. CDR3 DNA: TGTGCCAGCAGTCACCCAGGGGGGACACTAACCTACGAGCAGTACTTC. Using reference TRBV9 and TRBJ2-7 for the parts outside the CDR3, the full variable domain is DSGVTQTPKHLITATGQRVTLRCSPRSGDLSVYWYQQSLDQGLQFLIQYYNGEERAKGNILERFSAQQFPDLHSELNLSSLELGDSALYFCASSHPGGTLTYEQYFGPGTRLTVT.

The chain combines TRBV12-3 or TRBV12-4 with TRBJ1-5; the D gene is possibly TRBD1 (5 bases). Between the trimmed V and J ends, which lost 1 base and 1 base, there was a span of 14 bases. This CDR3 contains 17 residues. The CDR3 DNA reads as TGTGCCAGCAGTTTAGTCGGGGGATCAGGGAGCAATCAGCCCCAGCATTTT. Its translation is CASSLVGGSGSNQPQHF.

CDR3 region: CSASAGSRWTQYF. CDR3 bases: TGCAGTGCTAGTGCAGGGAGCCGGTGGACCCAGTACTTC. J is TRBJ2-5 and V is TRBV20-1, with D possibly called TRBD1 or TRBD2 (5 bases each). Trimming cost V 3 bases and J 7 bases, with 15 bases left between them. The CDR3 contains 13 residues. Germline CDR1 is DFQATT and CDR2 is SNEGSKA (reference sequence).

This chain links TRBV5-1 with TRBJ1-2, with a weak D call TRBD1 (5 bases). CDR1 is SGHRS and CDR2 is YFSETQ in the germline V gene. Trimming took 2 bases from V and 10 from J, leaving 12 bases between them. There are 12 residues in the CDR3. CDR3 protein: CASSLAGQSYTF. CDR3 in DNA: TGCGCCAGCAGCTTAGCTGGACAATCCTACACCTTC.

This clonotype was picked up a small number of times. CDR3 protein: CASTPMGPFHPNQETQYF. Written as DNA, the CDR3 is TGTGCCAGCACCCCCATGGGGCCCTTCCATCCAAACCAAGAGACCCAGTACTTC. This chain links TRBV27 with TRBJ2-5; TRBD1 is a possible D gene (5 bases). The ends were cut back, 7 bases at V and 0 bases at J, with 24 bases in the middle. The CDR3 sequence is 18 residues long. The germline gives CDR1 MNHEY, CDR2 SMNVEV (reference sequence).

The chain links TRBV3-1 to TRBJ1-4; D is unresolved. Germline V gene lookup returns CDR1 LGHDT and CDR2 YNNKEL (reference sequence). V was cut by 6 bases and J by 0 bases, with 26 bases left in between. The length of the CDR3 is 20 residues. The CDR3 bases are TGTGCCAGCAGATCAACTACTCCGGGCCTCATCCGTGCAACTAATGAAAAACTGTTTTTT. The encoded protein is CASRSTTPGLIRATNEKLFF.

This chain uses TRBV7-2 with TRBJ2-2, with D possibly matching TRBD1 (5 bases). V was shortened by 5 bases and J by 6 bases, with 13 bases between the two germline ends. Germline CDR1 reads SGHTA; CDR2 reads FQGNSA. CDR3 size: 14 residues. CDR3 bases: TGTGCCAGCAGCCTAAACAGGAAACCCGGGGAGCTGTTTTTT. Translating gives CASSLNRKPGELFF.

This clonotype was detected ten times or more. Its ends do not fully match the called genes, so a read error is possible. This rearrangement joins TRBV12-3 or TRBV12-4 to TRBJ1-1, with D unresolved. The CDR3 has 12 amino acids. The CDR3 DNA reads TGCGCCAGCAGCTTGGCGGACACTGAAGCTTTCTTT. Its translation: CASSLADTEAFF.

In its sample, this clonotype was seen a few times. The chain uses TRBV20-1 and TRBJ2-7; TRBD1 is a possible D gene (5 bases). The germline gives CDR1 DFQATT, CDR2 SNEGSKA (reference sequence). The CDR3 contains 12 residues. Trimming took 3 bases from V and 7 from J, leaving 13 bases between them. The CDR3 reads CSASTFKGEQYF. CDR3 DNA sequence: TGCAGTGCTAGTACTTTCAAGGGGGAGCAGTACTTC.

This chain connects TRBV29-1 to TRBJ2-7; 10 bases line up with TRBD1. Germline V lookup: CDR1 SQVTM, CDR2 ANQGSEA. V shed 0 bases and J 6 bases; nucleotides not matched to a gene: 2. CDR3 length equals 13 residues. This CDR3 is CSVEEGTGVEQYF. The CDR3 region has the DNA TGCAGCGTTGAAGAAGGGACAGGGGTCGAGCAGTACTTC.

The gene calls are TRBV6-1 and TRBJ2-7, with 11 bases fitting TRBD2. This CDR3 spans 15 amino acids. Losses at the gene ends were 6 bases for V and 7 bases for J; bases not matched to a gene: 11. CDR1 is MNHNS, CDR2 SASEGT, per germline. Written as DNA, the CDR3 is TGTGCCAGCAGAACCGGACTAGCGGGTAGTAGGGAGCAGTACTTC. It is translated as CASRTGLAGSREQYF.

This clonotype has ten or more counts. The V call is TRBV6-5, the J call TRBJ2-7; TRBD2 aligns across 8 bases. The germline V gene encodes CDR1 MNHEY and CDR2 SVGAGI. Unmatched junction bases numbered 4, after V lost 2 bases and J lost 1 base. This CDR3 spans 15 amino acids. This CDR3 reads CASSYGRGGSYEQYF. The CDR3 bases are TGTGCCAGCAGTTACGGGCGCGGGGGGTCCTACGAGCAGTACTTC.

This clonotype has only a few counts. The chain couples TRBV30 to TRBJ1-1; D is undetermined. This CDR3 contains 13 residues. Trimming took 0 bases from V and 1 from J, leaving 6 bases between them. Looked up from germline, CDR1 is GTSNPN and CDR2 is SVGIG (reference sequence). CDR3 coding DNA: TGTGCCTGGAGTGTACTGTGGAACACTGAAGCTTTCTTT. It encodes CAWSVLWNTEAFF.

This clonotype was counted only a few times. The chain uses TRBV7-9 and TRBJ2-3; 10 nucleotides agree with TRBD2. Germline-derived CDR1 and CDR2 are SEHNR and FQNEAQ (reference sequence). V dropped 8 bases and J dropped 2; count of bases not matched to a gene: 7. CDR3 length equals 15 residues. The CDR3, as DNA: TGTGCCAGCTCACGAGGGACTAGCGTCACAGATACGCAGTATTTT. This translates into CASSRGTSVTDTQYF.

This clonotype has more than one count but fewer than ten. V gene TRBV30 combines with J gene TRBJ1-4, with D possibly TRBD1 on 6 matching bases. CDR1 and CDR2 (germline): GTSNPN, SVGIG (reference sequence). The V end was cut by 3 bases, the J end by 5 bases, with 13 bases between. This CDR3 is 14 amino acids long. The CDR3 nucleotides read TGTGCCTGGAGCCTCGGGACAAGGAATGAAAAACTGTTTTTT. Translation: CAWSLGTRNEKLFF.

The chain links TRBV7-6 to TRBJ1-3, with D perhaps TRBD1 (6 bases). The CDR3 covers 15 residues. V shed 5 bases and J shed 0 bases, with 11 bases lying between them. Germline V gives CDR1 SGHVS, CDR2 FNYEAQ. CDR3 bases: TGTGCCAGCAGCCGACAGGTGGCCTCTGGAAACACCATATATTTT. It encodes CASSRQVASGNTIYF.

The chain is built from TRBV2 and TRBJ2-7; D not certain. CDR3 size: 13 residues. The V and J ends lost 8 bases and 6 bases respectively, with 17 bases between them. Germline CDR1 and CDR2: SNHLY and FYNNEI. DNA of the CDR3: TGTGCCAGCGCTAAATCGGGTCACGGCGAGCAGTACTTC. It yields the protein CASAKSGHGEQYF.

The chain couples TRBV5-1 to TRBJ2-7, with TRBD1 matching over 9 bases. CDR3 length: 15 residues. Germline V gene sequence: CDR1 SGHRS, CDR2 YFSETQ. V shed 3 bases and J 4 bases; nucleotides not matched to a gene: 8. The CDR3 bases are TGCGCCAGCAGCTCCAACAGGGGGCTAGAGTACGAGCAGTACTTC. Protein sequence: CASSSNRGLEYEQYF.

This clonotype showed up just a few times. This chain links TRBV20-1 with TRBJ2-5; 7 nucleotides line up with TRBD1. The junction had 11 bases not matched to a gene; V was cut back by 6 bases and J by 4 bases. In germline, CDR1 is DFQATT, CDR2 SNEGSKA (reference sequence). This CDR3 contains 14 residues. The CDR3 protein is CSAGLRQGTETQYF. CDR3 DNA: TGCAGTGCAGGCCTAAGACAGGGAACAGAGACCCAGTACTTC.